A selection of T cell receptor beta chains follows, all from one sample in a study of low-dose radiotherapy and immunotherapy resistance in tumors. Via MiXCR, TCRdb re-called the reads, giving one row per CDR3 protein. Seen here are approximately 30,000 distinct CDR3 sequences, approximately 49% observed once, and the top ten hold around 6%. Sequenced here: PBMCs, sampled after low-dose radiotherapy plus immunotherapy. These TCRs come from a male donor with gallbladder cancer. The CDR3 runs from the conserved cysteine through the conserved F or W. The order of the fields is CDR3 DNA, CDR3 protein, J gene, clone size, D gene, V gene. D genes are given only for firm matches. The size field is filled for only some rows; it gives once, few, many or a size class.

TGCGCCAGCAGCTTGGGAAGGGAGCGCTCAAACTATGGCTACACCTTC	CASSLGRERSNYGYTF	TRBJ1-2	NA	NA	TRBV5-1
TGTGCCAGCAGTCGATTGTCTGAAGCTTTCTTT	CASSRLSEAFF	TRBJ1-1	many	NA	TRBV14
TGTGCCAGCAGTGGGCGGGGGGGCCGAGAGACCCAGTACTTC	CASSGRGGRETQYF	TRBJ2-5	NA	TRBD2	TRBV2
TGCAGTGCTAGGGACAGCGCCTGGGGGCCGCCCCAGCATTTT	CSARDSAWGPPQHF	TRBJ1-5	NA	NA	TRBV20-1
TGCAGTGCTATCGGGAGACTCTACAATGAGCAGTTCTTC	CSAIGRLYNEQFF	TRBJ2-1	few	NA	TRBV20-1
TGTGCCAGCAGTGATCCTACACTGGGAACTGAAGCTTTCTTT	CASSDPTLGTEAFF	TRBJ1-1	few	NA	TRBV6-1
TGTGCCAGCAGTTACCGCCGGACAGTCACCGAGCAGTACTTC	CASSYRRTVTEQYF	TRBJ2-7	NA	NA	TRBV6-5
TGTGCCAGCAGCCCCACTAGCGGGGGCGAAACAGATACGCAGTATTTT	CASSPTSGGETDTQYF	TRBJ2-3	many	TRBD2	TRBV4-2
TGTGCCAGCAGCCAACGACTGAGGAGCTCCTACAATGAGCAGTTCTTC	CASSQRLRSSYNEQFF	TRBJ2-1	NA	NA	TRBV3-1
TGCAGCGTTTCAACGGGCATGCAGAACACCGGGGAGCTGTTTTTT	CSVSTGMQNTGELFF	TRBJ2-2	NA	NA	TRBV29-1
TGTGCCACCAGCAGAAGCCGAGCGGGGGGCACAGAGACCCAGTACTTC	CATSRSRAGGTETQYF	TRBJ2-5	NA	TRBD2	TRBV15
TGTGCCAGCAGCCAAGTCCTGGGACTAGCGGTATCCGATACGCAGTATTTT	CASSQVLGLAVSDTQYF	TRBJ2-3	medium-sized	TRBD2	TRBV4-2
TGTGCCAGCAGTATCTCCGGGACAGTCGGCTACACCTTC	CASSISGTVGYTF	TRBJ1-2	once	TRBD1	TRBV27
NA	CASTNQTSMYLCARNPYEQYF	TRBJ2-7	NA	NA	TRBV11-1
TGTGCCACCACAAGAGGGGGTTCTGGGGCCAACGTCCTGACTTTC	CATTRGGSGANVLTF	TRBJ2-6	many	NA	TRBV15
TGTGCCAGTAGTATGAGGAACTATGGCTACACCTTC	CASSMRNYGYTF	TRBJ1-2	few	NA	TRBV19
TGTGCCAGCTCACCTCCGGGACAGGGGACCTACGAGCAGTACTTC	CASSPPGQGTYEQYF	TRBJ2-7	NA	TRBD1	TRBV18
TGTGCCAGCAGCCAACAGGGAGATACGCAGTATTTT	CASSQQGDTQYF	TRBJ2-3	once	NA	TRBV11-2
TGTGCCAGCAGTGAACAGGACAGGCGAAGTGGGACCCAGTACTTC	CASSEQDRRSGTQYF	TRBJ2-5	few	TRBD1	TRBV2
TGTGCCAGCAGTGGGGATTACAGCTCCTACAATGAGCAGTTCTTC	CASSGDYSSYNEQFF	TRBJ2-1	medium-sized	NA	TRBV2
TGCGCCAGCAGGCAGGGGAAGGGCTCTGGGGCCAACGTCCTGACTTTC	CASRQGKGSGANVLTF	TRBJ2-6	once	NA	TRBV5-1
TGTGCCAGCAGCCAAGAGCGGGCGAATGGAGACGAGCAGTACTTC	CASSQERANGDEQYF	TRBJ2-7	once	NA	TRBV6-2/TRBV6-3
TGTGCCAGCAGTTTTCTCGACCGCGATGAGCAGTTCTTC	CASSFLDRDEQFF	TRBJ2-1	many	NA	TRBV27
TGTGCCAGCAGCTCGACCATCGGATACGAGCAGTACTTC	CASSSTIGYEQYF	TRBJ2-7	many	NA	TRBV5-4
TGTGCCAGCTCACCGGGACAGGGGGAAAAACTGTTTTTT	CASSPGQGEKLFF	TRBJ1-4	NA	TRBD1	TRBV18
TGTGCCAGCAGTCGAAGCGCGGGGAGGGCAAAGCAGTACTTC	CASSRSAGRAKQYF	TRBJ2-7	medium-sized	TRBD2	TRBV28
TGTGCCAGCAGCGAACCGGGACAGGGGAGCTCCTACGAGCAGTACTTC	CASSEPGQGSSYEQYF	TRBJ2-7	NA	TRBD1	TRBV11-2
TGTGCCAGCAGCCCCTATGCGTCAATCGGACGTAACTATGGCTACACCTTC	CASSPYASIGRNYGYTF	TRBJ1-2	many	NA	TRBV14
TGCGCCAGCAGCCAAACAGGGGATAGGGAGACCCAGTACTTC	CASSQTGDRETQYF	TRBJ2-5	few	TRBD1	TRBV4-1